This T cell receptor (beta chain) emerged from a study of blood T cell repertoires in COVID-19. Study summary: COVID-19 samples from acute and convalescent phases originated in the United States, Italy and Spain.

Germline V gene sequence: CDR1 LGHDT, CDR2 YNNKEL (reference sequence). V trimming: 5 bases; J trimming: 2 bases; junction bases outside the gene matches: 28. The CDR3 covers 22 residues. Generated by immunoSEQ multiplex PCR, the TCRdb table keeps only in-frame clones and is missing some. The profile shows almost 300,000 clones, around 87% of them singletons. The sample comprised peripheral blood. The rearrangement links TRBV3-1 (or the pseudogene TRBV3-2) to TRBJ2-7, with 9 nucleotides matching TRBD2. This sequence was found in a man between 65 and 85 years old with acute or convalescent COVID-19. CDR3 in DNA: TGTGCCAGCAGCAAACCTCCGGGACTTCCTTCTAGCGGGGCATCTTTACCCTACGAGCAGTACTTC. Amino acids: CASSKPPGLPSSGASLPYEQYF.